The rows below give T cell receptor delta chains drawn from one sample of a study of Vδ1+ human thymocytes. TCRdb re-identified clones in the multiplex PCR reads via CATT. The profile shows just under 55,000 delta-chain clones, about 15% of them singletons. Sample: Vdelta1+ gamma-delta thymocytes from the thymus. The source is a boy under three years old who had congenital heart surgery. CDR3s include the opening cysteine and the closing phenylalanine or tryptophan. A D gene is named only where the DNA matches it firmly. Clone size, where shown, is once, few, many, or a class for clones that have expanded.

J | size | V | D | CDR3 | DNA
TRDJ1 | few | TRDV1 | - | CALGDHYEGRGPYTDKLIF | TGTGCTCTTGGGGACCACTACGAGGGGCGGGGACCGTACACCGATAAACTCATCTTT
TRDJ1 | few | TRDV1 | - | CALGEAPVPTARVGGLYTDKLIF | TGTGCTCTTGGGGAAGCCCCTGTTCCTACGGCCAGGGTGGGGGGCTTGTACACCGATAAACTCATCTTT
TRDJ1 | - | TRDV1 | - | CALGGYVLWGTDKLIF | TGTGCTCTTGGGGGATACGTGCTGTGGGGAACCGATAAACTCATCTTT
TRDJ1 | - | TRDV1 | - | CAHPVLGILGDARTPDKLIF | TGTGCTCACCCAGTTCTTGGAATCCTCGGGGACGCCCGTACACCCGATAAACTCATCTTT
TRDJ1 | - | TRDV1 | - | CALGELIPGLTFYRYTDKLIF | TGTGCTCTTGGGGAACTAATTCCTGGGCTTACTTTCTATCGCTACACCGATAAACTCATCTTT
TRDJ1 | - | TRDV1 | - | CALGGHPCLADKLIF | TGTGCTCTTGGGGGGCATCCCTGCTTAGCCGATAAACTCATCTTT
TRDJ1 | few | TRDV1 | - | CALGEPSYPGDTGKLIF | TGTGCTCTTGGGGAACCTTCCTACCCGGGGGATACTGGTAAACTCATCTTT
TRDJ1 | - | TRDV1 | - | CALGEYSSTPGLIF | TGTGCTCTTGGGGAATACAGTTCCACCCCGGGGCTCATCTTT
TRDJ1 | few | TRDV1 | TRDD2 | CALGEGPSYDGDYTDKLIF | TGTGCTCTTGGGGAGGGGCCTTCCTACGACGGGGACTACACCGATAAACTCATCTTT
TRDJ1 | few | TRDV1 | - | CALGKSPLRHGDTDKLIF | TGTGCTCTTGGGAAAAGCCCACTCCGTCACGGGGATACCGATAAACTCATCTTT
TRDJ1 | few | TRDV1 | - | CALGDRPPLRLFHRYTDKLIF | TGTGCTCTTGGGGACCGCCCCCCTCTACGTCTCTTCCATAGGTACACCGATAAACTCATCTTT
TRDJ1 | few | TRDV1 | TRDD3 | CALGEPPHWGIRDKLIF | TGTGCTCTTGGGGAACCCCCACACTGGGGGATACGGGATAAACTCATCTTT
TRDJ1 | - | TRDV1 | - | CALGEPEGPSDKLIF | TGTGCTCTTGGGGAGCCCGAGGGACCCTCCGATAAACTCATCTTT
TRDJ1 | - | TRDV1 | - | CALGEPHSVYWVRSDKLIF | TGTGCTCTTGGGGAACCCCACAGTGTGTACTGGGTTAGGAGCGATAAACTCATCTTT
TRDJ1 | - | TRDV2 | TRDD3 | CACGCWGIRYTDKLIF | TGTGCCTGTGGGTGCTGGGGGATCCGGTACACCGATAAACTCATCTTT
TRDJ1 | few | TRDV1 | TRDD3 | CALGEMILLRDTGYTDKLIF | TGTGCTCTTGGGGAAATGATACTACTGAGGGATACTGGGTACACCGATAAACTCATCTTT
TRDJ1 | few | TRDV1 | - | CALGRRPSIYTDKLIF | TGTGCTCTTGGTCGCCGGCCTAGCATATACACCGATAAACTCATCTTT
TRDJ1 | - | TRDV1 | TRDD3 | CALGKTCQVPTGGQYTDKLIF | TGTGCTCTTGGGAAAACATGCCAGGTCCCCACTGGGGGACAGTACACCGATAAACTCATCTTT
TRDJ1 | few | TRDV1 | TRDD3 | CALGELFPRTGGSGTDKLIF | TGTGCTCTTGGGGAGCTCTTCCCCCGTACTGGGGGAAGTGGCACCGATAAACTCATCTTT
TRDJ1 | - | TRDV2 | TRDD3 | CACDGCWGIPTYTDKLIF | TGTGCCTGTGACGGGTGCTGGGGGATTCCGACGTACACCGATAAACTCATCTTT
TRDJ1 | - | TRDV1 | - | CALGVPFRDVTDKLIF | TGTGCTCTTGGGGTACCATTCCGGGACGTGACCGATAAACTCATCTTT
TRDJ1 | - | TRDV1 | TRDD3 | CALGKGFRPGITADKLIF | TGTGCTCTTGGGAAGGGATTTAGACCGGGGATAACGGCCGATAAACTCATCTTT
TRDJ1 | few | TRDV1 | TRDD3 | CALGGSSYPGDTADKLIF | TGTGCTCTTGGGGGGTCTTCCTACCCGGGGGATACGGCCGATAAACTCATCTTT
TRDJ1 | - | TRDV1 | TRDD3 | CALGEGFLQSWGIPYTDKLIF | TGTGCTCTTGGGGAAGGGTTCCTACAGAGCTGGGGGATACCCTACACCGATAAACTCATCTTT
TRDJ1 | once | TRDV1 | TRDD3 | CALGELAPYWGIRDQYTDKLIF | TGTGCTCTTGGGGAACTAGCCCCGTACTGGGGGATACGAGACCAGTACACCGATAAACTCATCTTT
TRDJ1 | few | TRDV1 | TRDD3 | CALGELVRTGGPSEPGSKLIF | TGTGCTCTTGGGGAACTAGTACGAACTGGGGGACCGTCGGAACCTGGAAGTAAACTCATCTTT
TRDJ1 | - | TRDV1 | - | CALGDLSYLATHTDKLIF | TGTGCTCTTGGGGACCTCTCCTACTTAGCTACTCACACCGATAAACTCATCTTT
TRDJ1 | few | TRDV1 | TRDD3 | CALGEQPLGSSVDGGYTDKLIF | TGTGCTCTTGGGGAACAACCGCTGGGAAGTTCGGTTGATGGGGGATACACCGATAAACTCATCTTT
TRDJ1 | - | TRDV1 | TRDD3 | CALGELTRLGGVGILLGDKLIF | TGTGCTCTTGGGGAACTTACCCGTCTGGGGGGAGTTGGGATACTACTCGGCGATAAACTCATCTTT
TRDJ1 | - | TRDV1 | TRDD3 | CALGTPYWGRYTDKLIF | TGTGCTCTTGGTACGCCGTACTGGGGGAGGTACACCGATAAACTCATCTTT
TRDJ1 | - | TRDV1 | - | CALGACLPLGISTDKLIF | TGTGCTCTTGGGGCCTGCCTGCCCCTGGGGATCAGCACCGATAAACTCATCTTT